One T cell receptor (beta chain) is described in this entry. Its antigen is currently unknown. This entry comes from a study of response to subunit inactivated influenza vaccine. General observations from the study: Researchers suggested that each seasonal influenza vaccination recruits few new T cells.

The CDR3 contains 14 residues. Germline CDR1 MNHEY, CDR2 SVGEGT. With 2 bases removed from V and 0 bases from J, the gap between germline ends came to 5 bases. TCRdb re-called the RT-PCR reads with MiXCR, one entry per CDR3 protein. The table records 200,000 to 300,000 distinct CDR3 sequences, 9% to 15% of them present only once. The sequence was collected from a man aged 45-65 years who received an inactivated influenza vaccine. The sample consisted of non-naive T cells sorted from PBMCs, taken about 14 days before vaccination. The J gene is TRBJ2-4, the V gene TRBV6-2 or TRBV6-3; D gene unclear. The DNA of the CDR3 is TGTGCCAGCAGTTACGGAGAAGCCAAAAACATTCAGTACTTC. Amino acid sequence: CASSYGEAKNIQYF.